The entry below gives a single T cell receptor beta chain sequence along with its context. Its cognate antigen is unknown. This entry is derived from a study of shared clonotypes between healthy human individuals. General observations from the study: Roughly 4.7% was the fraction of naive CD4 clonotypes found shared across a few donors. A reduction in generation probabilities was seen for non-shared clonotypes relative to those shared by all four donors.

This CDR3 has 16 amino acids. CDR1 and CDR2 from the germline V gene are SGHDN and FVKESK. The trim removed 4 bases at V and 3 bases at J, leaving 8 bases unmatched. Generated by immunoSEQ multiplex PCR, the TCRdb table keeps only in-frame clones and is missing some. The profile shows fewer than 2.5 million clones, roughly 93% of them singletons. Sequencing was carried out using naive CD4+ T cells from PBMCs. Subset noted: CD45RA+ positively selected. The chain carries TRBV14 and TRBJ2-1; 8 bases line up with TRBD2. The receptor was isolated from a man aged 18 to 29 in good health. Some clones in this sample may be carry-over from other donors' samples. The CDR3 reads CASSRGGLGNYNEQFF. CDR3 DNA: TGTGCCAGCAGCCGCGGGGGACTAGGTAACTACAATGAGCAGTTCTTC.